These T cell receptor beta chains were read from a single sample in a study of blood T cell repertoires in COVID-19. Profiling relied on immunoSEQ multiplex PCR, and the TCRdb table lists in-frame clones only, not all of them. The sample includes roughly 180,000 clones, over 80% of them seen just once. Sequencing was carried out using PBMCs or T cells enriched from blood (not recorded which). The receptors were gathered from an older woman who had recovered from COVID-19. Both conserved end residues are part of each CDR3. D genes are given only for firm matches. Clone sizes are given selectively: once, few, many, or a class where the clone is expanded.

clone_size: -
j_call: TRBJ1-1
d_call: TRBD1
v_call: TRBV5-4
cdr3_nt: TGTGCCAGCAGCTTGGGCTCGACAGGGGAATTGAACACTGAAGCTTTCTTT
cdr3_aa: CASSLGSTGELNTEAFF

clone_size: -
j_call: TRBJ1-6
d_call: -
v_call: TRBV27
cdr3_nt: TGTGCCAGCAGTTTAGTTCGCGGGACGATTAACTCACCCCTCCACTTT
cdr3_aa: CASSLVRGTINSPLHF

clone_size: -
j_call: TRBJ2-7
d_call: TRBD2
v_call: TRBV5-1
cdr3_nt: TGCGCCAGCAGCTTCCTAGCGGGGAGCGTCGACGAGCAGTACTTC
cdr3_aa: CASSFLAGSVDEQYF

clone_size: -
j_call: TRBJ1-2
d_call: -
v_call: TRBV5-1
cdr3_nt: TGCGCCAGCAGCTACTCGCCTGAGGAATACTATGGCTACACCTTC
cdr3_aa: CASSYSPEEYYGYTF

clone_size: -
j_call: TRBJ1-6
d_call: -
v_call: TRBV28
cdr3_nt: TGTGCCAGCACTACCGGACAGACACCCCTCCACTTT
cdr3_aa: CASTTGQTPLHF

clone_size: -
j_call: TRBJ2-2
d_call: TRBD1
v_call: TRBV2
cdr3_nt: TGTGCCAGCAATATACAGGGGCCCCTCACCGGGGAGCTGTTTTTT
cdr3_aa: CASNIQGPLTGELFF

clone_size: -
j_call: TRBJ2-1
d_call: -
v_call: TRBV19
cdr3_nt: TGTGCCAGTAGTCCCTGGACAGGATCTGGAGGGGATGAGCAGTTCTTC
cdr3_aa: CASSPWTGSGGDEQFF

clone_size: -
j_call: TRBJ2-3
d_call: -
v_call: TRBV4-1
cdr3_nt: TGCGCCAGCAGCCAGGAACCGCAGGGGCTCACAGATACGCAGTATTTT
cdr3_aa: CASSQEPQGLTDTQYF

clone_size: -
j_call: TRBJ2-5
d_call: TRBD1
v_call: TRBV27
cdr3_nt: TGTGCCAGCACAGACAGGGGGGGACAAGAGACCCAGTACTTC
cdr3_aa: CASTDRGGQETQYF

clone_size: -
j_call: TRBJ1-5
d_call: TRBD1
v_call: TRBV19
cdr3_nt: TGTGCCAGTAGTACAACAGGGGACCAGGGCAATCAGCCCCAGCATTTT
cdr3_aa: CASSTTGDQGNQPQHF

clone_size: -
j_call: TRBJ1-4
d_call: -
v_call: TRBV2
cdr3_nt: TGTGCCAGCAGGCAGGGAGGGGGATATAATGAAAAACTGTTTTTT
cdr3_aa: CASRQGGGYNEKLFF

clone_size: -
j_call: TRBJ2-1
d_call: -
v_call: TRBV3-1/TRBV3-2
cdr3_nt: TGTGCCAGCAGCCAAGGAGGGGGGGGTGAGCAGTTCTTC
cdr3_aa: CASSQGGGGEQFF

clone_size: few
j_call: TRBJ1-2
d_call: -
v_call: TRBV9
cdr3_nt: TGTGCCAGCAGCATAGAGGGAGGAGAGGGCTACACCTTC
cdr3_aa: CASSIEGGEGYTF

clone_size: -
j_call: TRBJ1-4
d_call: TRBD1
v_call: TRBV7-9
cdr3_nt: TGTGCCAGCAGCCACGGACAGGGGGAACTGTTTTTT
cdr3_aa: CASSHGQGELFF

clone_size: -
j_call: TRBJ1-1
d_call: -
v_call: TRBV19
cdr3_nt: TGTGCCAGTAGGCGAAACCCTGTGAACACTGAAGCTTTCTTT
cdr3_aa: CASRRNPVNTEAFF

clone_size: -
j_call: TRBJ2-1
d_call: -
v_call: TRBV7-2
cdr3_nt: TGTGCCAGCAGCTTAGTGGCAGGAAACAACAATGAGCAGTTCTTC
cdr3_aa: CASSLVAGNNNEQFF

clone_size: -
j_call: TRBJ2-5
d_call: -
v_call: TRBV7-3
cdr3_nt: TGTGCCAGCAGCTTAATGTCTTGGGGGGACCAGTACTTC
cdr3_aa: CASSLMSWGDQYF

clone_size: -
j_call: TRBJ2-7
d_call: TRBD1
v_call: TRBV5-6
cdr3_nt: TGTGCCAGCAGCTTGAGGACAGGGACCCTTAGTTACGAGCAGTACTTC
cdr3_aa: CASSLRTGTLSYEQYF

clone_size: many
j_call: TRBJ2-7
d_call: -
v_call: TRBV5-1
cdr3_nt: TGCGCCAGCAGCTTATTCAGTAACTACGAGCAGTACTTC
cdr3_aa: CASSLFSNYEQYF

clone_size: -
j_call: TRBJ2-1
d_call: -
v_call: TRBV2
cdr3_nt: TGTGCCAGCAGTGAAAGCAGGTCTTACAATGAGCAGTTCTTC
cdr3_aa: CASSESRSYNEQFF

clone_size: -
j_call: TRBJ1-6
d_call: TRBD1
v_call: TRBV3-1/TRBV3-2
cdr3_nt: TGTGCCAGCAGCCAAGCCGGGACAGGGGGGAATTCACCCCTCCACTTT
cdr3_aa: CASSQAGTGGNSPLHF

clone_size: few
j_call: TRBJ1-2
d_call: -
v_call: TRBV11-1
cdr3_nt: TGTGCCAGCAGCCCAGACCAGGGAAGGTATGGCTACACCTTC
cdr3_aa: CASSPDQGRYGYTF

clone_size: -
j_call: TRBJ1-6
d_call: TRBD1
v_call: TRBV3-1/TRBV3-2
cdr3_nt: TGTGCCAGCGCGACCGGGACAGGGTCCTCACCCCTCCACTTT
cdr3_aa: CASATGTGSSPLHF

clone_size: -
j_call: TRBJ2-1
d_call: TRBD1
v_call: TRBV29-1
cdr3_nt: TGCAGCGTTGGACAGGGAAATGTTGAGCAGTTCTTC
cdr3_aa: CSVGQGNVEQFF

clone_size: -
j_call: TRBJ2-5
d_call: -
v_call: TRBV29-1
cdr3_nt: TGCAGCGTTGCGGGGACTGGTCTAGAGACCCAGTACTTC
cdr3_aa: CSVAGTGLETQYF

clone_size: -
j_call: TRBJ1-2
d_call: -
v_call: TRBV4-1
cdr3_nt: TGCGCCAGCAGCCAAGATATGGGGGCGCGGATCTATGGCTACACCTTC
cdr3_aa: CASSQDMGARIYGYTF

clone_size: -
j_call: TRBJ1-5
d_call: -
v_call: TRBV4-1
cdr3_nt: TGCGCCAGCAGCCAAGTTGGGGGGAATCAGCCCCAGCATTTT
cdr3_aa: CASSQVGGNQPQHF

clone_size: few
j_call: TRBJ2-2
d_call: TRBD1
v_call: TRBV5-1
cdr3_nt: TGCGCCAGCAGCTTACTTCCACAGGGGCAAAACACCGGGGAGCTGTTTTTT
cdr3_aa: CASSLLPQGQNTGELFF

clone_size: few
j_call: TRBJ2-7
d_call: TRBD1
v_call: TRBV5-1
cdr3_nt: TGCGCCAGCAGCTCGACAGGGTTAGAGGACGAGCAGTACTTC
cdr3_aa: CASSSTGLEDEQYF

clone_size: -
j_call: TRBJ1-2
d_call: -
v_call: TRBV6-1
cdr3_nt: TGTGCCAGCAGTGAACAGCCAGAAACAGGGTTCTATGGCTACACCTTC
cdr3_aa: CASSEQPETGFYGYTF

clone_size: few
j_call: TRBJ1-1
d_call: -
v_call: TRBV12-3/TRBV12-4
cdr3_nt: TGTGCCAGCACCAACCTTGGCAGGACTGAAGCTTTCTTT
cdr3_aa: CASTNLGRTEAFF

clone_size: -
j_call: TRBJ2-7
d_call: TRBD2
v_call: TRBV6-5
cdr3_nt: TGTGCCAGCAGGGATGGAGCGGGATCCCCCCACGAGCAGTACTTC
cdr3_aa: CASRDGAGSPHEQYF

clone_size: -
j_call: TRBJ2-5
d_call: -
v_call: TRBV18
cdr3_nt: TGTGCCAGCTCACCATCTATCTCTTCGGGTGAGACGCAGTACTTC
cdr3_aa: CASSPSISSGETQYF

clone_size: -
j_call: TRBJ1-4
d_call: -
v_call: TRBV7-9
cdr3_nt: TGTGCCAGCAGCTTTCGGGGATCTCGGGAAAAACTGTTTTTT
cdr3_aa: CASSFRGSREKLFF

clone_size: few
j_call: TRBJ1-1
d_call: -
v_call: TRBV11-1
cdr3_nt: TGTGCCAGCAGCGAACAGGGTTATCGAACGACTGAAGCTTTCTTT
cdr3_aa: CASSEQGYRTTEAFF

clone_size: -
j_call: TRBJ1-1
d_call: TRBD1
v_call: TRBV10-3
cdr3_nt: TGTGCCATCAGTTCCCGGGACAGGGGTGAAGCTTTCTTT
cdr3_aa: CAISSRDRGEAFF

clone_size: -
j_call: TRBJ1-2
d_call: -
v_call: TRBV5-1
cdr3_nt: TGCGCCAGCAGCTTGGCCGAGGGCACGGGAGGCTACACCTTC
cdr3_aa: CASSLAEGTGGYTF

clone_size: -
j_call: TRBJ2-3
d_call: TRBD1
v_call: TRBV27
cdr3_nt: TGTGCCAGCAGTTTAGGGACAGGGAACACAGATACGCAGTATTTT
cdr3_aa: CASSLGTGNTDTQYF

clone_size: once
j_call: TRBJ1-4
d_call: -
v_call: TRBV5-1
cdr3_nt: TGCGCCAGCAGCCTTGGGAGGGGGAATGAAAAACTGTTTTTT
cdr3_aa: CASSLGRGNEKLFF

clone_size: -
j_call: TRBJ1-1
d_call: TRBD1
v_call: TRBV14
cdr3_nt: TGTGCCAGCAGCTTGCGGACAGGACTTGAAGCTTTCTTT
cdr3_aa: CASSLRTGLEAFF

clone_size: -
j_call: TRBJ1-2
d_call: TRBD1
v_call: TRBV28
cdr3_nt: TGTGCCAGCAGTTTTGACAGGGGAGGCTACACCTTC
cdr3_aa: CASSFDRGGYTF